The clone carrying this T cell receptor (beta chain) has more than one count but fewer than ten. The assay was immunoSEQ multiplex PCR, and TCRdb's table has in-frame clones only and misses some. The data contain tens of thousands of clones, around 77% of them singletons. V was cut by 6 bases and J by 2 bases, with 11 bases left in between. The CDR3 contains 13 residues. The V gene's germline CDR1 is LNHDA and CDR2 SQIVND (reference sequence). This sample is part of a study of memory CD4+ T cells and cytomegalovirus serostatus. The sort gate was single viable CD3+CD4+CD8-CD45RO+ cells for memory CD4+ T cells.

Sequenced sample: memory CD4+ T cells from blood. This receptor was identified in an adult in good health and CMV-seronegative. The chain couples TRBV19 to TRBJ2-7; D is possibly TRBD1 (5 bases). DNA for the CDR3: TGTGCCAGTAGCCCAGGGTTTACCTACGAGCAGTACTTC. Amino acid sequence: CASSPGFTYEQYF.